This T cell receptor (beta chain) was sequenced for a study of vaccination effects on CD4 cells after COVID-19. Study-level points and caveats: Healthy vaccinees' vaccine-induced clones included only 1 of 255 that recognized common cold coronaviruses. Marked contraction was observed in infection-induced and vaccine-induced clones late after vaccination.

With 2 bases clipped from V and 2 bases from J, the junction kept 6 bases outside the gene matches. Germline V lookup: CDR1 MDHEN, CDR2 SYDVKM. There are 16 residues in the CDR3. Sequenced by immunoSEQ multiplex PCR; TCRdb stores in-frame clones only, minus some. The data hold around 65,000 clones, with roughly 73% observed a single time. Ahead of sequencing, the ViraFEST assay grew antigen-specific CD4+ T cells using viral peptide pools. Cultured cells yielded isolated CD4+ T cells after around 10 days. Participants were given two doses of BNT162b2 or mRNA-1273 vaccine. Supplemented with around 9.6 IU/ml IL-2 and 9.5 to 10 ug/ml peptides, more than 1.5 million PBMC per well were kept in culture. Half-medium changes using IL-2 medium occurred on days 3 and 7. A note on this clone: What it recognizes is unknown.

The sequence derives from a human donor who received a COVID-19 vaccine. The sequencing used CD4+ T cells from PBMCs cultured with HCoV-229E spike peptides, collected after COVID-19 vaccination. The chain links TRBV28 to TRBJ2-5; 9 bases map to TRBD1. CDR3 region: CASSLLGTGSQETQYF. CDR3 sequence (DNA): TGTGCCAGCAGTTTACTAGGGACAGGGTCGCAAGAGACCCAGTACTTC.